These 25 T cell receptor beta chains came from one sample sequenced in a study of T cell responses to AZD1222 COVID-19 vaccine (dated by TCRdb to 2020 to 2023). Libraries came from the immunoSEQ multiplex PCR assay. TCRdb's version of the immuneACCESS table is confined to in-frame rearrangements and falls short of the full clone set. An unresolved V gene accounts for under half of the shortfall where checked; the remainder is of unknown origin. Counted in this sample were more than 100,000 clones; approximately 86% of them appeared once. The ten biggest clones cover 5.5% to 8% of the sample. In light of the paper, this sample's time point label describes: baseline before first vaccination. The sequenced sample was peripheral blood, obtained on day 0 of AZD1222 vaccination. The origin of the receptors is an adult in good health.

The rearrangement joins TRBV5-4 to TRBJ2-5; no firm D call. Trimming removed 0 bases from V and 4 bases from J, with 16 bases in between. The germline V gene has CDR1 SGHNT and CDR2 YYREEE (reference sequence). This CDR3 is built from 16 residues. CDR3 coding DNA: TGTGCCAGCAGCTTGGTTGGCTTAACGACTGGAGAGACCCAGTACTTC. It translates to CASSLVGLTTGETQYF.

The rearrangement uses TRBV4-3 and TRBJ2-1; 7 bases are a match to TRBD2. The germline gives CDR1 LGHNA, CDR2 YSLEER. The length of the CDR3 is 19 residues. Unmatched junction bases numbered 17, after V lost 0 bases and J lost 6 bases. CDR3 nucleotide sequence: TGCGCCAGCAGCCAAGATTCCCCGTTTACGACGGGGGGAGCCAATGAGCAGTTCTTC. It yields the protein CASSQDSPFTTGGANEQFF.

The gene calls are TRBV7-2 and TRBJ1-5, with D perhaps TRBD1 (6 bases). In germline, CDR1 is SGHTA, CDR2 FQGNSA. CDR3 length equals 17 residues. V lost 1 base and J lost 5, with 18 bases in between. CDR3 residues: CASSLDLWGHTYQPQHF. CDR3 DNA: TGTGCCAGCAGCTTAGATTTGTGGGGACATACTTATCAGCCCCAGCATTTT.

This clone was counted a few times. The CDR3 DNA follows: TGTGCCAGCAGCTCTCGCGGGGGGGCCGGGTATGAGCAGTTCTTC. Protein product: CASSSRGGAGYEQFF. This rearrangement joins TRBV7-2 to TRBJ2-1, with 9 nucleotides matching TRBD2. Germline V gene lookup returns CDR1 SGHTA and CDR2 FQGNSA. After removal of 4 bases from V and 8 bases from J, the junction contained 9 bases not matched to a gene. The CDR3 has 15 amino acids.

This rearrangement joins TRBV6-2 or TRBV6-3 to TRBJ1-5; 7 bases fit TRBD1. This CDR3 has 16 amino acids. CDR1 MNHEY and CDR2 SVGEGT come from the germline V gene. V lost 5 bases, J lost 3 bases, and 10 bases stayed unmatched. The CDR3 DNA reads TGTGCCAGCAGTCCCGGGACAGATAGCTTCAATCAGCCCCAGCATTTT. As protein: CASSPGTDSFNQPQHF.

This chain joins TRBV21-1 and TRBJ2-4; the D segment call TRBD2 is taken from the table without a DNA check. TRBV21-1 is a pseudogene. The CDR3 totals 17 residues. CDR3 sequence reads: CASSKERGKSTKNIQYF. The CDR3 DNA is TGTGCCAGCAGCAAAGAGAGAGGAAAAAGTACCAAAAACATTCAGTACTTC.

The chain recombines TRBV4-1 with TRBJ2-7; 7 bases fit TRBD1. V shed 4 bases, J shed 5 bases, and the junction held 8 bases outside the gene matches. The CDR3 contains 14 residues. Germline values: CDR1 MGHRA, CDR2 YSYEKL. Here the CDR3 reads CASSPPGQRDEQYF. The CDR3 coding sequence is TGCGCCAGCAGCCCCCCGGGACAGCGAGACGAGCAGTACTTC.

The rearrangement joins TRBV7-9 to TRBJ2-7, with D unresolved. V shed 1 base and J shed 3 bases, with 7 bases lying between them. The CDR3 is 13 amino acids. Germline values: CDR1 SEHNR, CDR2 FQNEAQ (reference sequence). The CDR3 DNA follows: TGTGCCAGCAGCTTAGGAGAGAGCTACGAGCAGTACTTC. This encodes CASSLGESYEQYF.

The chain is built from TRBV11-3 and TRBJ2-1; 7 positions match TRBD1. The CDR3 is 15 amino acids. Germline CDR1 SGHNT, CDR2 YENEEA. V dropped 5 bases and J dropped 7; count of bases not matched to a gene: 11. The CDR3 region has the DNA TGTGCCAGCAGCCCCTCACCAGGGGGATGGAATGAGCAGTTCTTC. Amino acids: CASSPSPGGWNEQFF.

The J gene is TRBJ1-5, the V gene TRBV28, with D unclear. Germline CDR1 reads MDHEN; CDR2 reads SYDVKM. Trimming left V 3 bases short and J 4 bases short, with 7 bases between. This CDR3 has 13 amino acids. CDR3 DNA sequence: TGTGCCAGCAGTTTTTCGGGTAATCAGCCCCAGCATTTT. This translates into CASSFSGNQPQHF.

This chain uses TRBV15 with TRBJ1-2; 8 nucleotides align to TRBD1. CDR3 size: 14 residues. V was clipped by 2 bases and J by 5 bases; unmatched bases: 4. CDR1 is LNHNV and CDR2 is YYDKDF in the germline V gene (reference sequence). CDR3 sequence (DNA): TGTGCCACCAGCAGAACAGGGGGTGCTTATGGCTACACCTTC. Residues: CATSRTGGAYGYTF.

The chain employs TRBV29-1 and TRBJ1-1; 8 bases align to TRBD1. Germline loops: CDR1 SQVTM, CDR2 ANQGSEA. The CDR3 loop spans 16 amino acids. Trimming at V came to 4 bases and at J to 5 bases, leaving 15 bases not matched to a gene. The CDR3 protein is CSVGGQGLPLRTEAFF. The CDR3 DNA is TGCAGCGTTGGAGGACAGGGCCTACCTTTGAGAACTGAAGCTTTCTTT.

The chain recombines TRBV7-2 with TRBJ2-2, with D possibly matching TRBD1 (5 bases). This CDR3 has 16 amino acids. Trimming stripped 6 bases from V and 3 bases from J, with 17 bases between. Germline CDR1 is SGHTA and CDR2 is FQGNSA. The CDR3 is CASSIRPAGHTGELFF. In DNA, the CDR3 is TGTGCCAGCAGTATCCGCCCCGCAGGGCACACCGGGGAGCTGTTTTTT.

This clone was seen just once. The chain recombines TRBV19 with TRBJ1-5; D may be TRBD1 (6 bases). The CDR3 length is 15 residues. Germline V CDR1 and CDR2: LNHDA, SQIVND (reference sequence). V was clipped by 5 bases and J by 6 bases, with 17 bases between them. The CDR3 reads CASSGEGGTTQPQHF. The CDR3 DNA reads as TGTGCCAGTAGTGGCGAGGGGGGAACAACTCAGCCCCAGCATTTT.

This rearrangement joins TRBV7-8 to TRBJ2-7; D assignment may be TRBD1 or TRBD2 (5 bases each). V lost 5 bases to trimming and J lost 2 bases, with 16 bases between them. The CDR3 length is 15 residues. Germline V gives CDR1 SGHVS, CDR2 FQNEAQ. The CDR3 is CASSAAAGKTYEQYF. The DNA of the CDR3 is TGTGCCAGCAGCGCAGCGGCAGGGAAAACCTACGAGCAGTACTTC.

This rearrangement joins TRBV5-1 to TRBJ1-1, with D hard to call. In germline, CDR1 is SGHRS, CDR2 YFSETQ. This CDR3 region has 14 residues. V lost 0 bases and J 1 base, leaving 7 bases between the germline ends. The DNA for the CDR3 is TGCGCCAGCAGCTTGGGGGCAGGGAACACTGAAGCTTTCTTT. It encodes CASSLGAGNTEAFF.

The chain is built from TRBV10-2 and TRBJ2-5; TRBD2 might be the D (7 bases). There are 15 residues in the CDR3. V lost 3 bases, J lost 4 bases, and 15 bases lay in between. The V gene's germline CDR1 is WSHSY and CDR2 SAAADI. In DNA, the CDR3 is TGCGCCAGCAGTGATGTGGAGGGGGGGCGAGAGACCCAGTACTTC. Translating it yields CASSDVEGGRETQYF.

J is TRBJ1-1 and V is TRBV30, with D perhaps TRBD1 (5 bases). The V end lost 0 bases, the J end lost 4 bases, and 9 bases lay between the germline ends. Per germline, CDR1 GTSNPN and CDR2 SVGIG (reference sequence). CDR3 length equals 13 residues. CDR3: CAWSVQGATEAFF. The CDR3 DNA is TGTGCCTGGAGTGTACAAGGGGCCACTGAAGCTTTCTTT. The full variable domain, its missing parts supplied by reference TRBV30 and TRBJ1-1, is SQTIHQWPATLVQPVGSPLSLECTVEGTSNPNLYWYRQAAGRGLQLLFYSVGIGQISSEVPQNLSASRPQDRQFILSSKKLLLSDSGFYLCAWSVQGATEAFFGQGTRLTVV.

The chain is built from TRBV9 and TRBJ2-7; a weak D match, TRBD2 (6 bases). Trimming removed 0 bases from V and 1 base from J, with 11 bases in between. CDR1 is SGDLS and CDR2 is YYNGEE in the germline V gene. CDR3 length: 15 residues. The chain's CDR3 is CASSVDSGQSYEQYF. The CDR3, as DNA: TGTGCCAGCAGCGTAGATAGCGGACAATCCTACGAGCAGTACTTC.

The J gene is TRBJ1-2, the V gene TRBV6-5; 9 bases are a match to TRBD1. CDR1 and CDR2 from the germline V gene are MNHEY and SVGAGI. The CDR3 covers 13 residues. With V trimmed by 2 bases and J by 7 bases, 2 bases remained unmatched. In nucleotides, the CDR3 is TGTGCCAGCAGTTACGCGACAGGGGGTGGCTACACCTTC. It encodes CASSYATGGGYTF.

V is TRBV19 and J is TRBJ1-1; D is ambiguous. The CDR3 loop spans 13 amino acids. Germline CDR1 reads LNHDA; CDR2 reads SQIVND (reference sequence). V lost 5 bases and J lost 1, with 8 bases in between. The CDR3 DNA sequence: TGTGCCAGTAGTTTCCGGGAGAACACTGAAGCTTTCTTT. Amino acid sequence: CASSFRENTEAFF. Filled out from reference TRBV19 and TRBJ1-1, the complete variable domain reads DGGITQSPKYLFRKEGQNVTLSCEQNLNHDAMYWYRQDPGQGLRLIYYSQIVNDFQKGDIAEGYSVSREKKESFPLTVTSAQKNPTAFYLCASSFRENTEAFFGQGTRLTVV.

V gene TRBV2 combines with J gene TRBJ2-5; weak D call: TRBD1 (5 bases). The germline V gene encodes CDR1 SNHLY and CDR2 FYNNEI. Trimming pared 10 bases from V and 5 bases from J, leaving 17 bases between. CDR3 length equals 13 residues. CDR3 amino acids: CATQGSGWETQYF. CDR3 bases: TGTGCCACTCAGGGTAGTGGGTGGGAGACCCAGTACTTC.

The chain has TRBV19 and TRBJ2-6; no clear D gene. The germline V gene has CDR1 LNHDA and CDR2 SQIVND (reference sequence). This CDR3 is 14 amino acids long. With 7 bases removed from V and 4 bases from J, the gap between germline ends came to 11 bases. CDR3 protein: CASKGDLGANVLTF. The CDR3 DNA is TGTGCCAGTAAAGGTGATTTGGGGGCCAACGTCCTGACTTTC.

This chain uses TRBV15 with TRBJ2-5; no clear D. The germline V gene has CDR1 LNHNV and CDR2 YYDKDF (reference sequence). CDR3 length equals 15 residues. With 0 bases removed from V and 9 bases from J, the gap between germline ends came to 17 bases. CDR3 region: CATSRDLRLLVAQYF. CDR3 DNA: TGTGCCACCAGCAGAGATCTCCGCCTCCTAGTGGCCCAGTACTTC.

The chain uses TRBV9 and TRBJ2-1; 7 positions agree with TRBD2. V was pared by 0 bases and J by 3 bases, with 3 bases of the junction left unmatched. Germline V gives CDR1 SGDLS, CDR2 YYNGEE. There are 15 residues in the CDR3. CDR3 nucleotides: TGTGCCAGCAGCGTAGGGGGGAGGGACTACAATGAGCAGTTCTTC. This gives the protein CASSVGGRDYNEQFF.